The entry that follows covers one T cell receptor (beta chain) sequence. The sample is drawn from a study of chemoradiotherapy in HPV16-positive cancers. TCRdb keeps only in-frame clones here, not all; method: immunoSEQ multiplex PCR. This sample has tens of thousands of clones; roughly nine tenths occur once, and the top ten carry around 3%. Trimming left V 2 bases short and J 10 bases short, with 15 bases between. Germline assignment: CDR1 SGHTA and CDR2 FQGNSA. The CDR3 has 13 amino acids. The chain links TRBV7-2 to TRBJ2-7; D not resolved. The sequence was obtained from a human donor with HPV-associated anogenital cancer. This specimen consisted of blood, obtained from a patient who underwent chemoradiotherapy. In nucleotides, the CDR3 is TGTGCCAGCAGCTTATCCCCCGCATCCCCCCAGTACTTC. Amino acids: CASSLSPASPQYF.